What follows are 5 T cell receptor beta chains derived from one specimen sequenced in a study of cytomegalovirus exposure and HLA in healthy donors (dated by TCRdb to 2017 to 2019). The library came from the immunoSEQ multiplex PCR assay. The multiplex PCR relied on a mix of 60 forward primers for TCR Vbeta segments and 13 reverse primers for TCR Jbeta segments. Sourced from immuneACCESS, this table was stored by TCRdb with only in-frame sequences that have V and J called. A share of the clones is absent; for the studies checked, an unresolved V gene accounts for under half, and the remainder has no known explanation. The sample includes 140,000 to 150,000 clones, with 65% to 80% observed a single time. The ten largest clonotypes hold approximately 6.8% of the sample. The sequencing input was PBMCs. These receptors came from a man aged 25 to 40 in good health and CMV-seronegative.

This clone was recorded a few times. The junction departs from germline at one end; a sequencing error may be responsible. This chain connects TRBV2 to TRBJ2-4; a possible D gene is TRBD2 (6 bases). Germline V lookup: CDR1 SNHLY, CDR2 FYNNEI. CDR3 size: 15 residues. In DNA, the CDR3 is TGTGCCAGCAGTGTTAGCGGTCTAGGAGAGAACAGTCAGTACTTC. Translation gives CASSVSGLGENSQYF. Full variable domain (outside the CDR3, taken from reference TRBV2 and TRBJ2-4): EPEVTQTPSHQVTQMGQEVILRCVPISNHLYFYWYRQILGQKVEFLVSFYNNEISEKSEIFDDQFSVERPDGSNFTLKIRSTKLEDSAMYFCASSVSGLGENSQYFGAGTRLSVL.

The rearrangement joins TRBV5-5 to TRBJ2-7; the D is unclear. The length of the CDR3 is 9 residues. V shed 7 bases and J shed 6 bases, with 5 bases lying between them. Per germline, CDR1 SGHKS and CDR2 YYEKEE (reference sequence). CDR3 sequence: CASPSEQYF. In DNA, the CDR3 is TGTGCCAGCCCCAGCGAGCAGTACTTC.

The chain uses TRBV6-9 and TRBJ1-5; D gene uncertain. Looked up from germline, CDR1 is MNHGY and CDR2 is SVAAGI. V lost 4 bases to trimming and J lost 5 bases, with 3 bases between them. The CDR3 extends over 11 amino acids. CDR3 DNA sequence: TGTGCCAGCAGTTGGCATCAGCCCCAGCATTTT. It specifies CASSWHQPQHF.

Points on this clone: The sample carries other DNA sequences with the same CDR3. The V and J genes are TRBV18 and TRBJ2-5; TRBD2 matches 9 bases. Germline CDR1 and CDR2: KGHSH and LQKENI. This CDR3 is 20 amino acids long. The V and J ends lost 6 bases and 0 bases, in that order; junction bases with no gene match: 20. CDR3 coding DNA: TGTGCCAGCTCCCGATGGAGGGGGGCTGGGAGACTAGCGGACCAAGAGACCCAGTACTTC. Amino acid sequence: CASSRWRGAGRLADQETQYF.

This chain joins TRBV4-1 and TRBJ1-6, with TRBD1 as a possible D gene (6 bases). Trimming took 0 bases from V and 10 from J, leaving 10 bases between them. Germline loops: CDR1 MGHRA, CDR2 YSYEKL. The CDR3 length is 14 residues. The CDR3 region is CASSQDRGNSPLHF. CDR3 nucleotides: TGCGCCAGCAGCCAAGACAGGGGCAACTCACCCCTCCACTTT.